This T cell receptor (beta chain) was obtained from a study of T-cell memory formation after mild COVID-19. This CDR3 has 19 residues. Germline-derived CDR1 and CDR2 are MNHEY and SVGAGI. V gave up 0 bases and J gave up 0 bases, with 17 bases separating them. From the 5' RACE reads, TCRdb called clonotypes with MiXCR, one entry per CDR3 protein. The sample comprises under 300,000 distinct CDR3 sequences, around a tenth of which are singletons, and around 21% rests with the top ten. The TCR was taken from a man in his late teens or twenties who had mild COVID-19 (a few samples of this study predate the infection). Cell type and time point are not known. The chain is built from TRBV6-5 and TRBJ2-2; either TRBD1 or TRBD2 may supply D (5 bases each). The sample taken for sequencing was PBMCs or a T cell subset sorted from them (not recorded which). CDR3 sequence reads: CASSYSGPTGSPNTGELFF. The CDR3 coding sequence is TGTGCCAGCAGTTACTCGGGACCAACGGGGTCCCCGAACACCGGGGAGCTGTTTTTT.